A single T cell receptor beta chain is shown here with its context. Time point given: baseline, week 1 (first vaccination visit). As to treatment: pre-vaccination baseline after standard-of-care therapy. Donor diagnoses consisted of new WHO grade 3 or 4 IDH1-mutant, ATRX-lost astrocytomas. Using immunoSEQ multiplex PCR, the repertoire was profiled, and TCRdb retains in-frame clones only, with some absent. The sample lists over 75,000 clones, around three quarters occurring once. CDR1 and CDR2 from the germline V gene are LNHNV and YYDKDF (reference sequence). With 1 base removed from V and 3 bases from J, the gap between germline ends came to 10 bases. The CDR3 covers 15 residues. The sample originates from a study of a mutant IDH1 vaccine in newly diagnosed glioma. Study at large: Before enrollment, patients got radiotherapy alone, temozolomide alone, or mostly the combination.

The receptor's source is a man aged 40-55 years with glioma. The input for sequencing was PBMCs, taken from a glioma patient treated with radiotherapy, temozolomide or both. The chain uses TRBV15 and TRBJ2-1; D is possibly TRBD1 or TRBD2 (5 bases each). The CDR3 loop is CATSRGQGDYNEQFF. CDR3 nucleotides: TGTGCCACCAGCAGAGGCCAGGGAGACTACAATGAGCAGTTCTTC.